This T cell receptor beta chain originates from a study of blood T cell repertoires in COVID-19. Study-wide context: Acute and convalescent COVID-19 samples came from the United States, Italy and Spain. T cells, B-cell-depleted T cells, or PBMCs provided the cDNA or gDNA that served as material.

The table came from immunoSEQ multiplex PCR; TCRdb's copy has only in-frame clones and leaves some out. Among approximately 53,000 clones listed, roughly 80% were seen once. Germline trimming cut 1 base from V and 2 bases from J; bases unmatched to any gene: 2. Germline CDR1 reads SGHTA; CDR2 reads FQGNSA. CDR3 length equals 15 residues. The cohort comprised adults aged roughly 18 to 95 years residing in around 25 US areas. Assignment of participants to cohorts was predicated upon participant-reported clinical history. Sequencing input: PBMCs or T cells enriched from blood (not recorded which). The source is a woman in her 50s with acute COVID-19. The chain combines TRBV7-2 with TRBJ1-5; the match to TRBD1 covers 7 bases. Here the CDR3 reads CASSLDRGGNQPQHF. In nucleotides, the CDR3 is TGTGCCAGCAGCTTAGACAGGGGTGGCAATCAGCCCCAGCATTTT.